The clone carrying this TCR beta chain was observed a single time. This PCR relied on a set of 60 Vbeta primers and 13 Jbeta primers. Measured with immunoSEQ multiplex PCR; TCRdb has only the in-frame clones, and not every one. The profile shows about 65,000 clones, more than 75% of them singletons. Healthy individuals who donated bone marrow served as the donors. CDR1 and CDR2 from the germline V gene are GTSNPN and SVGIG (reference sequence). The CDR3 spans 14 residues. Trimming at V came to 4 bases and at J to 2 bases, leaving 2 bases not matched to a gene. The sample belongs to a study of cytomegalovirus exposure and HLA in healthy donors.

This TCR was recovered from a girl under 18 in good health and CMV-seropositive. This chain connects TRBV30 to TRBJ2-2; 9 nucleotides line up with TRBD2. Specimen: PBMCs. The CDR3 spells CAWKTSGNTGELFF. CDR3 nucleotide sequence: TGTGCCTGGAAGACTAGCGGAAACACCGGGGAGCTGTTTTTT.